This TCR beta chain was documented in a study of early T cells in non-severe SARS-CoV-2 infection. Each single cDNA molecule received a unique molecular identifier. TCRdb analysed the 5' RACE reads with MiXCR anew, one entry per CDR3 protein. The sample consists of tens of thousands of distinct CDR3 sequences, 10% of them appearing once. This clonotype was counted a few times. The V gene's germline CDR1 is KGHSH and CDR2 LQKENI. This CDR3 spans 15 amino acids. The trim removed 3 bases at V and 0 bases at J, leaving 3 bases unmatched. The chain uses TRBV18 and TRBJ2-5; 8 bases fit TRBD1. This sequence originates from an adult who was a healthcare worker with PCR-confirmed SARS-CoV-2 infection or an uninfected control (not recorded which). The sample was whole blood, taken at baseline. CDR3 sequence (DNA): TGTGCCAGCTCACCCCGACAGGGGTACCAAGAGACCCAGTACTTC. Protein sequence: CASSPRQGYQETQYF.